This is a list of T cell receptor beta chains from one sample in a study of post-analysis software for immune sequencing data. Each CDR3 protein gets one entry after TCRdb re-called the PCR reads with MiXCR. The table has around 180,000 distinct CDR3 sequences, about 32% seen once. The specimen sequenced was blood. The receptors originated from a girl between 10 and 17 years old with multiple sclerosis. Both conserved end residues are trimmed from each CDR3. Each record gives: J gene, V gene, CDR3 length, CDR3 protein.

J gene: TRBJ1-5
V gene: TRBV5-1
CDR3 length: 13
CDR3 protein: ASSPGQGSNQPQH

J gene: TRBJ2-7
V gene: TRBV25-1
CDR3 length: 13
CDR3 protein: ASSDFRGPTYEQY

J gene: TRBJ1-2
V gene: TRBV6-5
CDR3 length: 13
CDR3 protein: ASSPTGQGDYGYT

J gene: TRBJ2-1
V gene: TRBV11-2
CDR3 length: 13
CDR3 protein: ASRGRVRSLNEQF

J gene: TRBJ2-3
V gene: TRBV6-1
CDR3 length: 14
CDR3 protein: ASSFRTGPSPDTQY

J gene: TRBJ2-1
V gene: TRBV5-1
CDR3 length: 10
CDR3 protein: ASSAQVDEQF

J gene: TRBJ1-1
V gene: TRBV5-6
CDR3 length: 15
CDR3 protein: ASSLVGQGSRNTEAF

J gene: TRBJ1-2
V gene: TRBV4-1
CDR3 length: 9
CDR3 protein: ASSQAYGYT

J gene: TRBJ2-1
V gene: TRBV3-1
CDR3 length: 17
CDR3 protein: ASGHPGGLAGGPENEQF

J gene: TRBJ2-3
V gene: TRBV20-1
CDR3 length: 14
CDR3 protein: SARDPRAAVSDTQY

J gene: TRBJ1-2
V gene: TRBV12-3/TRBV12-4
CDR3 length: 10
CDR3 protein: ASSLGLGGYT

J gene: TRBJ2-7
V gene: TRBV7-8
CDR3 length: 13
CDR3 protein: ASSSRTSGGGGQY